This TCR beta chain was sequenced during a study of OX40 agonist ivuxolimab in advanced cancers. Turning to the study itself: One patient with hepatocellular carcinoma and two with cutaneous melanoma, three in all, had partial responses.

CDR3 size: 16 residues. Prior autoimmune disease or systemic immunosuppression barred patients. Study-wide points: By week 6 at 0.1 to 3.0 mg/kg, blood CD4+ and CD8+ T cells had expanded clonally. Among T cells, CD8+ cells averaged more expanded clones than CD4+ cells.

In regard to this clone: Its antigen is as yet unknown.

Data came from immunoSEQ multiplex PCR; TCRdb stores just in-frame clones and leaves some out. The sample includes roughly 80,000 clones, 80% to 90% of them seen just once. The chain uses TRBV7-5 and TRBJ2-5; no check of the table's D call, TRBD1, against the DNA was made. TRBV7-5 is a pseudogene locus. The sequencing used CD4+ or CD8+ T cells sorted from blood, collected in a trial of the OX40 agonist ivuxolimab. The sequence derives from an adult with an advanced solid tumor such as melanoma, head and neck, liver or kidney cancer. CDR3 DNA sequence: TGTGTCAGAAGCTACGACCGGGACAGGGGGCTCGAGACCCAGTACTTC. Translating it yields CVRSYDRDRGLETQYF.